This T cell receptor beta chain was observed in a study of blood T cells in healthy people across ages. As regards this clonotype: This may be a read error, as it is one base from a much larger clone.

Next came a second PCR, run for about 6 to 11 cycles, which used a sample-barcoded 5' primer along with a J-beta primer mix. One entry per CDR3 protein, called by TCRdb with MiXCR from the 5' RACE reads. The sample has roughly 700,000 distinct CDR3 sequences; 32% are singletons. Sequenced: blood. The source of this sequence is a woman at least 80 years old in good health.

The CDR3 loop reads CASSSLSGVLSNEQYF. DNA of the CDR3: TGTGCCAGCAGCTCTCTTAGCGGGGTTCTTTCCAATGAGCAGTACTTC. V usage is TRBV7-3 and J usage is TRBJ2-5; 8 nucleotides line up with TRBD2. The CDR3 runs to 16 residues. Germline V gene sequence: CDR1 SGHTA, CDR2 FQGTGA. J was trimmed by 11 bases and V by 4 bases; bases with no gene match: 18.